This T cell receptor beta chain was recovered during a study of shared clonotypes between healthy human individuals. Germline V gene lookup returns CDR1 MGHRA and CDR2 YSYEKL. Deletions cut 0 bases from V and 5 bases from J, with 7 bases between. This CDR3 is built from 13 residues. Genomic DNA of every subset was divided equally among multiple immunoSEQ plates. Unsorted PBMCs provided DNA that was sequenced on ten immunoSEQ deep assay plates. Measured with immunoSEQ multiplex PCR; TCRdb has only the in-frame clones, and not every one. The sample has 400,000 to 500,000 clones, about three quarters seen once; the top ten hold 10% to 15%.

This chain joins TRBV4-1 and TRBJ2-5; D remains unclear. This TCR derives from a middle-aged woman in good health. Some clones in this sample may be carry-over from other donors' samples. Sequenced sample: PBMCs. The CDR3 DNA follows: TGCGCCAGCAGCCAAGAACGGTGGGAGACCCAGTACTTC. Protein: CASSQERWETQYF.